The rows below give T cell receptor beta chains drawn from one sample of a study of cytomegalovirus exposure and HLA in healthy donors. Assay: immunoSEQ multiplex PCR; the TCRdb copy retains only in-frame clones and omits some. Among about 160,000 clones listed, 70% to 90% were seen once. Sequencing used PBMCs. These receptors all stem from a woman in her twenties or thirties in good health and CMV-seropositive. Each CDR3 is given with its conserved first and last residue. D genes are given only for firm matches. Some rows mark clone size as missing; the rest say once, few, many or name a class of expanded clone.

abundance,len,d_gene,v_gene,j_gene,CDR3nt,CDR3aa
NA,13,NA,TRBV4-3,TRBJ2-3,TGCGCCAGCAGCCAAGAAAGGGGGGGTACGCAGTATTTT,CASSQERGGTQYF
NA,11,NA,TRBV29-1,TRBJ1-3,TGCAGCGTTAGAGAGGGAAACACCATATATTTT,CSVREGNTIYF
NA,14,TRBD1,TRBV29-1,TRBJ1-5,TGCAGCGTCTCGACAGGGGCGACCAATCAGCCCCAGCATTTT,CSVSTGATNQPQHF
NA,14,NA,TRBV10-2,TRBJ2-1,TGCGCCTCAGATCCCGGGGGTACCTACAATGAGCAGTTCTTC,CASDPGGTYNEQFF
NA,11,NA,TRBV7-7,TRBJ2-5,TGTGCCAGCAGCTCACAAGAGACCCAGTACTTC,CASSSQETQYF
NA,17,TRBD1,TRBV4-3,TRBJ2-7,TGCGCCAGCAGCCAAGTAGGGGGTGGACAGGGGGTCTACGAGCAGTACTTC,CASSQVGGGQGVYEQYF
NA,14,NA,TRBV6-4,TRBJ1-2,TGTGCCAGCAGTGACAGCGAGGACTTCTATGGCTACACCTTC,CASSDSEDFYGYTF
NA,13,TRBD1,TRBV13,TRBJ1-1,TGTGCCAGCAGCTTAGTAGGGGGCGGTGAAGCTTTCTTT,CASSLVGGGEAFF
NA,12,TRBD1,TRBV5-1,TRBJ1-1,TGCGCCACCGGGACAGGGAACACTGAAGCTTTCTTT,CATGTGNTEAFF
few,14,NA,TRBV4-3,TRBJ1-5,TGCGCCAGCAGCCAAGAGACAGGAGCGCAGCCCCAGCATTTT,CASSQETGAQPQHF
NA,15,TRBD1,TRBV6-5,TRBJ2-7,TGTGCCAGCAGTTACTCCGGGGCAGGGGGCTACGAGCAGTACTTC,CASSYSGAGGYEQYF
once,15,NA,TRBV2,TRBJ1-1,TGTGCCAGCATCCAGCGTCCCAGGGAGGAAACTGAAGCTTTCTTT,CASIQRPREETEAFF
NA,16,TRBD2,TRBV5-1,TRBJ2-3,TGCGCCAGCAGCCTGTCCGGGAGCGGGGGGGCGGATACGCAGTATTTT,CASSLSGSGGADTQYF
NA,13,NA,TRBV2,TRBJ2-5,TGTGCCAGCACCCGCGCGGTGGGGGGGACCCAGTACTTC,CASTRAVGGTQYF
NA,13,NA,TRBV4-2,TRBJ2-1,TGTGCCAGCAGCCAAGATCCAGGGGATGACCTGTTCTTC,CASSQDPGDDLFF
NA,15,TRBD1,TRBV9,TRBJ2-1,TGTGCCAGCAGCGTTAGGACAGGGGGCGCGGATGAGCAGTTCTTC,CASSVRTGGADEQFF
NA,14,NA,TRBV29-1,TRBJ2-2,TGCAGCGTTGAACAGGGAAGGAACACCGGGGAGCTGTTTTTT,CSVEQGRNTGELFF
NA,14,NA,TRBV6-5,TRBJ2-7,TGTGCCAGCAGCCAAAACAGCGGCCCCTACGAGCAGTACTTC,CASSQNSGPYEQYF
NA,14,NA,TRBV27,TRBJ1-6,TGTGCCAGCAGTTTTCAGGGATATAATTCACCCCTCCACTTT,CASSFQGYNSPLHF
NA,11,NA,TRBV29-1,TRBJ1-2,TGCAGCGGGAGGGAGACCTATGGCTACACCTTC,CSGRETYGYTF
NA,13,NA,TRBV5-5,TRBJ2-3,TGTGCCAGCAGCCTACAGGGAACAGATACGCAGTATTTT,CASSLQGTDTQYF
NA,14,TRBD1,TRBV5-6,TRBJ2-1,TGTGCCAGCAGCTTGACAGGGGCAGCGAATGAGCAGTTCTTC,CASSLTGAANEQFF
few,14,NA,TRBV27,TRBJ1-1,TGTGCCAGCAGTTTATGGGGGGGAAACACTGAAGCTTTCTTT,CASSLWGGNTEAFF
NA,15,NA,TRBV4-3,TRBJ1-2,TGCGCCAGCAGCCAAGATTTACCAGTACCCTATGGCTACACCTTC,CASSQDLPVPYGYTF
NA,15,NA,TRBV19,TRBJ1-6,TGTGCCAGTAGTCCGAAGGGGCCAAGCTACTCACCCCTCCACTTT,CASSPKGPSYSPLHF
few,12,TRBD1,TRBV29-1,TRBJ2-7,TGCAGCGCGGGACAGGGGGCAAACGAGCAGTACTTC,CSAGQGANEQYF
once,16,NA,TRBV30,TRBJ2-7,TGTGCCTGTTATTCTAACCGGCGCGTCGGGTCCTACGAGCAGTACTTC,CACYSNRRVGSYEQYF
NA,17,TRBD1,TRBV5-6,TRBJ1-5,TGTGCCAGCAGCTTGTTCTTCGGCGGGACAGGGTATCAGCCCCAGCATTTT,CASSLFFGGTGYQPQHF
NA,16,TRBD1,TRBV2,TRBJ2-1,TGTGCCAGCAGAGCGACAGGGTCAAGCTCCTACAATGAGCAGTTCTTC,CASRATGSSSYNEQFF
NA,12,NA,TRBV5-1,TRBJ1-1,TGCGCCAGCAGCTTAAACAGGGATGCGGCTTTCTTT,CASSLNRDAAFF
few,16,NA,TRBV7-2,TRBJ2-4,TGTGCCAGCAGCTTAAAGGCAACAGGGATGGGCAACATTCAGTACTTC,CASSLKATGMGNIQYF
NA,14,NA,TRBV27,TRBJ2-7,TGTGCCAGCAGACCCATAATACACTCCTACGAGCAGTACTTC,CASRPIIHSYEQYF
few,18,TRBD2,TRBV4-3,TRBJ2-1,TGCGCCAGCAGCCAAGGCTTGATACTAGCGGGGGGTATTAATGAGCAGTTCTTC,CASSQGLILAGGINEQFF
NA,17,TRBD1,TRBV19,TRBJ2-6,TGTGCCAGTAGTTTGACAGGGGGCTTCGCTGGGGCCAACGTCCTGACTTTC,CASSLTGGFAGANVLTF
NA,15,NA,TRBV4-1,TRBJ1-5,TGCGCCAGCAGCCTTCAAACAGGGTCTAATCAGCCCCAGCATTTT,CASSLQTGSNQPQHF
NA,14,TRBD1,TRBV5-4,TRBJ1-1,TGTGCCAGCAGCTTTAACAGGGGGAACACTGAAGCTTTCTTT,CASSFNRGNTEAFF
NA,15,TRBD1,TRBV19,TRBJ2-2,TGTGCCAGTAGTGCAGACAGGGTGAGAACCGGGGAGCTGTTTTTT,CASSADRVRTGELFF
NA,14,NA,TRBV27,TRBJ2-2,TGTGCCAGCAGTTTGTGGGGCTCCACCGGGGAGCTGTTTTTT,CASSLWGSTGELFF
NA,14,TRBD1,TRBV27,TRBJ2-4,TGTGCCAGCAGTTTCCACAGGGGATTTGACATTCAGTACTTC,CASSFHRGFDIQYF
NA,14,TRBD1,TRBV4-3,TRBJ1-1,TGCGCCAGCAGTCCCGGACAGGGGCCATTTGAAGCTTTCTTT,CASSPGQGPFEAFF
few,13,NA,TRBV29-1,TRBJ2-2,TGCAGCGTTTCGACAGGGAACACCGGGGAGCTGTTTTTT,CSVSTGNTGELFF
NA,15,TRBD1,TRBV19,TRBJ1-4,TGTGCCAGTAGTGCGGACAGGGGGCCAAGTGAAAAACTGTTTTTT,CASSADRGPSEKLFF
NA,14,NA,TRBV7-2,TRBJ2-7,TGTGCCAGCAGCGTGGGCGGGCGGATCTACGAGCAGTACTTC,CASSVGGRIYEQYF
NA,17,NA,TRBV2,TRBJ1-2,TGTGCCAGCAGTGAAGCCGACCCACTAACGCAACCCGAGGACTACACCTTC,CASSEADPLTQPEDYTF
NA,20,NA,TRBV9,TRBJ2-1,TGTGCCAGCAGCTGGCCCCGCAACCCTAGGGGGATGAGCTCCTACAATGAGCAGTTCTTC,CASSWPRNPRGMSSYNEQFF
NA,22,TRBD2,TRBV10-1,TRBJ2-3,TGCGCCAGCAGTGCGGGAGGACTTTGGTCAGGAGGGTGGCGAACTAGCACAGATACGCAGTATTTT,CASSAGGLWSGGWRTSTDTQYF
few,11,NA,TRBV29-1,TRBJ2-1,TGCAGCGCGGGGGGCCCCCGTGAGCAGTTCTTC,CSAGGPREQFF
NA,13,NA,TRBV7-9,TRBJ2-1,TGTGCCAGCAGCTTAAGACAGGACCTTGAGCAGTTCTTC,CASSLRQDLEQFF
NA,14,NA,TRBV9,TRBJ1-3,TGTGCCAGCAGCGTAGGTAGCACAGGAAACACCATATATTTT,CASSVGSTGNTIYF
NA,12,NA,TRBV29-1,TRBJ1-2,TGCAGCGTTGTAGAGGAGGGTCGTGGCTACACCTTC,CSVVEEGRGYTF
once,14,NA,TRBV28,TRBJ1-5,TGTGCCAGCAGTTTACCCGGGGGGGATCAGCCCCAGCATTTT,CASSLPGGDQPQHF
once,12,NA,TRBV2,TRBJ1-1,TGTGCCAGCAGGGGGGGGAGCCCGTCAGCTTTCTTT,CASRGGSPSAFF
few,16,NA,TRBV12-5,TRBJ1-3,TGTGCTAGTTCCTCTGGTTCAGGGCTCTCTGGAAACACCATATATTTT,CASSSGSGLSGNTIYF
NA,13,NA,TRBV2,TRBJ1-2,TGTGCCAGCAGACCGGGGTTGGACTATGGCTACACCTTC,CASRPGLDYGYTF
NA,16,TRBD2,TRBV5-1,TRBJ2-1,TGCGCCAGCAGCTTGGACCCTAGCGGGGTTTACAATGAGCAGTTCTTC,CASSLDPSGVYNEQFF